These 9 T cell receptor beta chains share one sample of origin, sequenced in a study of PD-1 blockade in classical Hodgkin lymphoma. Each patient's relapse followed autologous stem cell transplantation, and brentuximab vedotin exposure varied. The repertoire was sequenced with immunoSEQ multiplex PCR; TCRdb's copy has only in-frame clones and lacks some. This table holds some 20,000 clones, about 71% found once. The sequencing used peripheral blood mononuclear cells (PBMCs), collected at baseline. The source of these receptors is a human donor with classical Hodgkin lymphoma.

The gene calls are TRBV14 and TRBJ2-2; D is ambiguous. Trimming stripped 2 bases from V and 5 bases from J, with 3 bases between. The CDR3 has 12 amino acids. Germline CDR1 reads SGHDN; CDR2 reads FVKESK. DNA for the CDR3: TGTGCCAGCAGCCAAACGACCGGGGAGCTGTTTTTT. Its protein is CASSQTTGELFF.

The V gene is TRBV5-6, the J gene TRBJ1-3; no clear D. V was clipped by 1 base and J by 4 bases, with 21 bases between them. Germline V CDR1 and CDR2: SGHDT, YYEEEE. The CDR3 extends over 18 amino acids. The CDR3 loop reads CASSLNRISRIFGNTIYF. CDR3 bases: TGTGCCAGCAGCTTGAATCGAATCAGTCGGATTTTCGGAAACACCATATATTTT.

The V call is TRBV18, the J call TRBJ1-2; weak D call: TRBD1 (5 bases). The germline CDR1 and CDR2 sequences are KGHSH and LQKENI. Trimming removed 2 bases at V and 5 bases at J, with 12 bases between. The CDR3 consists of 14 residues. CDR3 sequence: CASSPGIGDYGYTF. The CDR3 nucleotides are TGTGCCAGCTCACCAGGTATAGGGGATTATGGCTACACCTTC. Based on the CDR3 plus reference TRBV18 and TRBJ1-2, the full variable domain is NAGVMQNPRHLVRRRGQEARLRCSPMKGHSHVYWYRQLPEEGLKFMVYLQKENIIDESGMPKERFSAEFPKEGPSILRIQQVVRGDSAAYFCASSPGIGDYGYTFGSGTRLTVV.

This clone was counted between two and nine times. This sequence joins TRBV19 and TRBJ2-7; TRBD1 aligns across 7 bases. The J segment lost 7 bases and the V segment lost 5 bases, leaving 5 bases of the junction unmatched. Germline CDR1 is LNHDA and CDR2 is SQIVND (reference sequence). CDR3 size: 12 residues. The CDR3 nucleotides are TGTGCCAGTAGTTTCCTCAGGGGGGAGCAGTACTTC. Residues: CASSFLRGEQYF.

The V and J genes are TRBV30 and TRBJ1-3; tentative D call: TRBD1 (6 bases). Deletions cut 5 bases from V and 0 bases from J, with 8 bases between. Germline loops: CDR1 GTSNPN, CDR2 SVGIG (reference sequence). The CDR3 consists of 13 residues. CDR3: CAWGQSSGNTIYF. For the CDR3, the DNA is TGTGCCTGGGGACAGTCCTCTGGAAACACCATATATTTT.

The chain has TRBV4-3 and TRBJ1-1; D is unresolved. Germline assignment: CDR1 LGHNA and CDR2 YSLEER. Trimming cost V 1 base and J 9 bases, with 18 bases left between them. CDR3 length: 15 residues. The chain's CDR3 is CASSQATEPPGQAFF. CDR3 DNA sequence: TGCGCCAGCAGCCAAGCCACCGAACCTCCGGGCCAAGCTTTCTTT.

This clone was seen only once. The V gene is TRBV2, the J gene TRBJ2-7; D gene ambiguous. The CDR3 runs to 12 residues. Trimming stripped 4 bases from V and 3 bases from J, with 7 bases between. Per germline, CDR1 SNHLY and CDR2 FYNNEI. CDR3: CASSAPDYEQYV. CDR3 DNA: TGTGCCAGCAGTGCCCCCGACTACGAGCAGTACGTC.

The chain combines TRBV11-3 with TRBJ2-3; D unclear. Trimming shortened V by 5 bases and J by 5 bases, and 5 bases separated the two germline ends. The CDR3 has 11 residues. The germline gives CDR1 SGHNT, CDR2 YENEEA. CDR3 loop: CASSDGDTQYF. The CDR3 DNA sequence: TGTGCCAGCAGCGACGGAGATACGCAGTATTTT.

V and J are TRBV5-1 and TRBJ1-2, with TRBD1 matching 9 bases. Trimming cost V 4 bases and J 6 bases; bases outside gene matches: 10. Per germline, CDR1 SGHRS and CDR2 YFSETQ. The CDR3 totals 15 residues. CDR3 loop: CASSATGQGRNGYTF. The CDR3, as DNA: TGCGCCAGCAGCGCCACGGGACAGGGAAGGAATGGCTACACCTTC.